The 7 T cell receptor beta chains below come from one sample, sequenced in a study of blood T cells in healthy people across ages. A J-beta primer mix and a sample-barcoded 5' primer were used in a second PCR of roughly 6 to 11 cycles. TCRdb reanalysed the 5' RACE reads using MiXCR and keeps one entry per CDR3 protein. The table has 650,000 to 800,000 distinct CDR3 sequences, approximately 44% seen once. Sequenced: blood. These receptors originate from a man aged 55 to 69 in good health.

The V call is TRBV6-5, the J call TRBJ1-4, with D unclear. V was cut by 0 bases and J by 2 bases, with 4 bases left in between. Germline loops: CDR1 MNHEY, CDR2 SVGAGI. The CDR3 runs to 14 residues. DNA for the CDR3: TGTGCCAGCAGTTACTCCGGGACTAATGAAAAACTGTTTTTT. This gives the protein CASSYSGTNEKLFF.

Details on this clonotype: At one of its ends the junction is not consistent with the germline gene, which may arise from a read error. This chain's CDR3 is CTSSFGAWSSGANVLTF. CDR3 in DNA: TGTACCAGCAGTTTTGGGGCGTGGAGCTCTGGGGCCAACGTCCTGACTTTC. The rearrangement joins TRBV28 to TRBJ2-6; TRBD1 might be the D (5 bases). Germline assignment: CDR1 MDHEN and CDR2 SYDVKM. CDR3 length: 17 amino acids.

The chain recombines TRBV9 with TRBJ2-3; unclear D gene. Germline V lookup: CDR1 SGDLS, CDR2 YYNGEE. The CDR3 extends over 13 amino acids. The V and J ends lost 1 base and 5 bases respectively, with 8 bases between them. This CDR3 reads CASSVMVRDTQYF. CDR3 DNA: TGTGCCAGCAGCGTAATGGTGAGAGATACGCAGTATTTT.

The chain uses TRBV7-3 and TRBJ2-5, with TRBD2 as a possible D gene (6 bases). This CDR3 spans 14 amino acids. From germline, CDR1 is SGHTA and CDR2 FQGTGA. Deletions cut 5 bases from V and 0 bases from J, with 10 bases between. Here the CDR3 reads CASSAWGDQETQYF. For the CDR3, the DNA is TGTGCCAGCAGCGCCTGGGGGGACCAAGAGACCCAGTACTTC. The whole variable domain, filled in from reference TRBV7-3 and TRBJ2-5, reads GAGVSQTPSNKVTEKGKYVELRCDPISGHTALYWYRQSLGQGPEFLIYFQGTGAADDSGLPNDRFFAVRPEGSVSTLKIQRTERGDSAVYLCASSAWGDQETQYFGPGTRLLVL.

The chain recombines TRBV12-3 or TRBV12-4 with TRBJ2-5, with 9 bases matching TRBD2. The V segment lost 4 bases and the J segment 2 bases; nucleotides outside the gene matches: 14. The CDR3 contains 18 residues. Here the CDR3 reads CASSWGSGGTLKQETQYF. In DNA, the CDR3 is TGTGCCAGCAGTTGGGGTAGCGGGGGCACCTTAAAACAAGAGACCCAGTACTTC.

Only a few counts were recorded for this clonotype. This chain links TRBV21-1 with TRBJ2-7; the table's D call, TRBD1, was not checked against the DNA. TRBV21-1 is a known pseudogene. The CDR3 is made up of 15 amino acids. The CDR3 reads CASSKAGGRSYEQYF. The CDR3 region has the DNA TGTGCCAGCAGCAAAGCGGGGGGTCGCTCCTACGAGCAGTACTTC.

Concerning this clonotype itself: One junction end does not reproduce the germline sequence, and a read error may be involved. J is TRBJ2-7 and V is TRBV3-1; TRBD2 matches 9 bases. This CDR3 has 15 amino acids. CDR1 LGHDT and CDR2 YNNKEL come from the germline V gene (reference sequence). The CDR3 protein is CASNQVAGASYEQYF. CDR3 in DNA: TGTGCCAGCAACCAAGTAGCGGGGGCCTCCTACGAGCAGTACTTC.